This T cell receptor beta chain appears in the sequencing data of a study of cytomegalovirus exposure and HLA in healthy donors. About the study: The Caucasian-associated ancestry cluster contained 81% of the approximately 390 genotyped donors. Study-level findings and limits: In a later analysis, TCR beta V- and J-gene trimming was associated with a missense DCLRE1C variant. An analysis done earlier found most TCR beta V segments productive about 87% or about 30% of the time. Sequencing depth across donors, presence/absence analyses assumed, was roughly uniform.

This CDR3 region has 16 residues. Germline lookup yields CDR1 SSHAT and CDR2 FNYEAQ (reference sequence). With V trimmed by 4 bases and J by 3 bases, 9 bases remained unmatched. PCR involved 60 Vbeta and 13 Jbeta primers. TCRdb's copy holds only in-frame clones and misses some; the assay was immunoSEQ multiplex PCR. The sample has approximately 150,000 clones, approximately 80% seen once. Of note for this clone: Its antigen is still unknown.

The TCR sequence derives from a woman in her forties or fifties in good health and CMV-seronegative. The chain is built from TRBV7-7 and TRBJ1-5; 7 bases match TRBD1. What was sequenced was PBMCs. This CDR3 is CASSSQPGQHNQPQHF. The CDR3 region has the DNA TGTGCCAGCAGCTCTCAACCGGGACAGCACAATCAGCCCCAGCATTTT.